The 23 T cell receptor beta chains presented below share a single source sample, sequenced in a study of T cells after posttransplantation cyclophosphamide. Cyclophosphamide on days +3 and +4 followed busulfan-fludarabine conditioning and a marrow graft. TCRdb keeps only in-frame clones here, not all; method: immunoSEQ multiplex PCR. The data show around 1,300 clones, about 79% seen once. Sequencing used PBMCs, obtained about 220 days after allogeneic stem cell transplant with posttransplant cyclophosphamide. Source of these receptors: a female patient in her 60s who received an allogeneic stem cell transplant from an unrelated donor, was CMV-positive, and had acute GVHD only. Some T cells may have originated in the graft donor.

This clone is termed medium-sized. CDR3 in amino acids: CASSFTGDYGYTF. In DNA, the CDR3 is TGTGCCAGCAGTTTCACAGGGGACTATGGCTACACCTTC. The V and J genes are TRBV6-5 and TRBJ1-2; 7 bases are shared with TRBD1. The CDR3 is made up of 13 amino acids. CDR1 is MNHEY and CDR2 is SVGAGI in the germline V gene. Trimming at V came to 4 bases and at J to 3 bases, leaving 2 bases not matched to a gene.

This clone was detected once. The chain joins TRBV7-2 to TRBJ1-3; D call uncertain. This CDR3 has 18 residues. Germline loops: CDR1 SGHTA, CDR2 FQGNSA. The V and J ends lost 1 base and 8 bases respectively, with 24 bases between them. The CDR3: CASSLGYLSKNRRDTIYF. For the CDR3, the DNA is TGTGCCAGCAGCTTAGGGTACCTTTCGAAGAACCGTCGGGACACCATATATTTT.

V usage is TRBV2 and J usage is TRBJ1-1; D not resolved. With 7 bases removed from V and 6 bases from J, the gap between germline ends came to 9 bases. Germline loops: CDR1 SNHLY, CDR2 FYNNEI. This CDR3 contains 11 residues. The CDR3 protein is CASTQRAEAFF. DNA for the CDR3: TGTGCCAGCACCCAACGGGCTGAAGCTTTCTTT.

The chain is built from TRBV5-1 and TRBJ1-4; 8 bases line up with TRBD1. V was clipped by 7 bases and J by 0 bases; unmatched bases: 5. The CDR3 is 15 amino acids. Germline V gene lookup returns CDR1 SGHRS and CDR2 YFSETQ. CDR3 bases: TGCGCCAGCGGGCAGGGGGCTGCAACTAATGAAAAACTGTTTTTT. Residues: CASGQGAATNEKLFF.

The chain links TRBV6-5 to TRBJ2-7; D is possibly TRBD2 (6 bases). Trimming cost V 2 bases and J 4 bases, with 18 bases left between them. The germline V gene has CDR1 MNHEY and CDR2 SVGAGI. The CDR3 is 16 amino acids. CDR3 bases: TGTGCCAGCAGTTACGGGTCCTGGGAGGTTTGGTACGAGCAGTACTTC. It encodes CASSYGSWEVWYEQYF.

The V and J genes are TRBV5-5 and TRBJ2-6, with D perhaps TRBD2 (6 bases). CDR3 length equals 17 residues. Germline CDR1 and CDR2: SGHKS and YYEKEE (reference sequence). Between the trimmed V and J ends, which lost 4 bases and 3 bases, there was a span of 17 bases. This CDR3 is CASSLDSGSGGANVLTF. The CDR3 nucleotides are TGTGCCAGCAGCCTAGACAGCGGGTCGGGTGGGGCCAACGTCCTGACTTTC.

This chain uses TRBV7-9 with TRBJ2-3; TRBD1 agrees at 7 bases. Germline lookup yields CDR1 SEHNR and CDR2 FQNEAQ (reference sequence). Unmatched junction bases numbered 9, after V lost 4 bases and J lost 2 bases. This CDR3 region has 16 residues. CDR3 DNA sequence: TGTGCCAGCAGCTCCCCTCCGGGACAGACCACAGATACGCAGTATTTT. Encoded protein: CASSSPPGQTTDTQYF.

This rearrangement joins TRBV5-1 to TRBJ1-1; tentative D call: TRBD1 (5 bases). Germline loops: CDR1 SGHRS, CDR2 YFSETQ. The CDR3 is made up of 16 amino acids. The V and J ends lost 0 bases and 1 base respectively, with 13 bases between them. CDR3 loop: CASSLGGGNSNTEAFF. Written as DNA, the CDR3 is TGCGCCAGCAGCTTGGGGGGCGGGAACTCGAACACTGAAGCTTTCTTT.

V gene TRBV29-1 combines with J gene TRBJ1-2; D may be TRBD1 (5 bases). Between the trimmed V and J ends, which lost 7 bases and 4 bases, there was a span of 25 bases. This CDR3 comprises 16 residues. Germline assignment: CDR1 SQVTM and CDR2 ANQGSEA. The CDR3 loop reads CSAKGGQGDLFYGYTF. In DNA form, the CDR3 reads TGCAGCGCCAAGGGAGGTCAAGGGGACCTTTTCTATGGCTACACCTTC.

The rearrangement uses TRBV6-6 and TRBJ2-7, with 8 bases matching TRBD1. CDR3 length equals 14 residues. Germline V gives CDR1 MNHNY, CDR2 SVGAGI (reference sequence). The V gene end was trimmed by 5 bases and the J gene end by 6 bases; junction bases not matched to a gene: 9. CDR3 region: CASSGQGRGPEQYF. CDR3 bases: TGTGCCAGCAGTGGACAGGGCCGGGGCCCCGAGCAGTACTTC.

The rearrangement joins TRBV11-2 to TRBJ2-3; 13 bases fit TRBD2. The germline V gene has CDR1 SGHAT and CDR2 FQNNGV. This CDR3 is built from 17 residues. J lost 2 bases, V lost 5 bases, and 7 bases had no gene match. CDR3 protein: CASSGYGTSGNTDTQYF. Written as DNA, the CDR3 is TGTGCCAGCAGCGGATACGGGACTAGCGGGAACACAGATACGCAGTATTTT.

Only a few counts were recorded for this clone. The chain recombines TRBV11-2 with TRBJ2-6; tentative D call: TRBD1 (6 bases). The CDR3 consists of 16 residues. Germline V gene sequence: CDR1 SGHAT, CDR2 FQNNGV. With 3 bases removed from V and 0 bases from J, the gap between germline ends came to 9 bases. CDR3: CASSFGQSSGANVLTF. The CDR3 coding sequence is TGTGCCAGCAGCTTCGGACAGAGCTCTGGGGCCAACGTCCTGACTTTC.

This sequence joins TRBV19 and TRBJ1-5, with D possibly matching TRBD1 (5 bases). The CDR3 contains 14 residues. The germline V and J ends were trimmed by 6 bases and 4 bases, with 13 bases remaining between them. Germline V gives CDR1 LNHDA, CDR2 SQIVND (reference sequence). The CDR3 DNA is TGTGCCAGTAGCCCTTCGGAGGGGAATCAGCCCCAGCATTTT. Protein: CASSPSEGNQPQHF.

The J gene is TRBJ1-6, the V gene TRBV6-5, with 7 bases aligning to TRBD1. The V and J ends lost 4 bases and 7 bases, in that order; junction bases with no gene match: 4. There are 14 residues in the CDR3. Looked up from germline, CDR1 is MNHEY and CDR2 is SVGAGI. CDR3 bases: TGTGCCAGCAGTTCCGGGACAGCCAATTCACCCCTCCACTTT. Amino acids: CASSSGTANSPLHF.

This chain connects TRBV28 to TRBJ1-5, with D maybe TRBD1 (5 bases). CDR1 and CDR2 (germline): MDHEN, SYDVKM. V was trimmed by 4 bases and J by 2 bases, leaving 12 bases between them. The CDR3 consists of 15 residues. The CDR3 DNA sequence: TGTGCCAGCAGTTGGGGGGGGAGCGGCAATCAGCCCCAGCATTTT. Residues: CASSWGGSGNQPQHF.

This clone was counted between two and nine times. The chain is built from TRBV28 and TRBJ2-2; D not certain. Germline lookup yields CDR1 MDHEN and CDR2 SYDVKM. The V end lost 5 bases, the J end lost 1 base, and 8 bases lay between the germline ends. The CDR3 extends over 14 amino acids. CDR3 protein: CASSITVNTGELFF. The CDR3 DNA is TGTGCCAGCAGTATTACAGTGAACACCGGGGAGCTGTTTTTT.

V is TRBV7-2 and J is TRBJ1-2; a weak D match, TRBD1 (6 bases). The CDR3 has 15 amino acids. In germline, CDR1 is SGHTA, CDR2 FQGNSA. Trimming left V 4 bases short and J 5 bases short, with 17 bases between. CDR3 nucleotide sequence: TGTGCCAGCAGCTGGCCCGGGACACCGGAGTATGGCTACACCTTC. Translated: CASSWPGTPEYGYTF.

J is TRBJ1-1 and V is TRBV13; TRBD1 is a possible D gene (5 bases). The CDR3 spans 13 residues. V lost 1 base and J lost 13, with 16 bases in between. CDR1 and CDR2 from the germline V gene are PRHDT and FYEKMQ (reference sequence). The CDR3 is CASSLEGAGIDFF. In DNA, the CDR3 is TGTGCCAGCAGCTTAGAAGGGGCAGGCATTGATTTCTTT.

This clone was seen only a few times. The identical CDR3 is also encoded by other nucleotide sequences in the sample. This chain uses TRBV5-4 with TRBJ1-2; 8 nucleotides line up with TRBD1. The CDR3 has 14 residues. The junction had 6 bases not matched to a gene; V was cut back by 0 bases and J by 8 bases. Looked up from germline, CDR1 is SGHNT and CDR2 is YYREEE (reference sequence). CDR3 in amino acids: CASSLGQGAEGYTF. The CDR3 region has the DNA TGTGCCAGCAGCTTGGGTCAGGGGGCAGAAGGCTACACCTTC. Variable domain in full (rest from reference TRBV5-4 and TRBJ1-2): ETGVTQSPTHLIKTRGQQVTLRCSSQSGHNTVSWYQQALGQGPQFIFQYYREEENGRGNFPPRFSGLQFPNYSSELNVNALELDDSALYLCASSLGQGAEGYTFGSGTRLTVV.

The rearrangement links TRBV11-2 to TRBJ1-2; D not certain. CDR3 size: 13 residues. Between the trimmed V and J ends, which lost 2 bases and 0 bases, there was a span of 4 bases. CDR1 is SGHAT and CDR2 is FQNNGV in the germline V gene. The DNA of the CDR3 is TGTGCCAGCAGCTTAACGGCTAACTATGGCTACACCTTC. Its protein is CASSLTANYGYTF.

The chain carries TRBV4-2 and TRBJ1-2, with a weak D call TRBD1 (6 bases). Germline values: CDR1 LGHNA, CDR2 YNFKEQ. This CDR3 region has 19 residues. Deletions cut 0 bases from V and 3 bases from J, with 23 bases between. CDR3: CASSQDVSIVGGAYYGYTF. DNA of the CDR3: TGTGCCAGCAGCCAAGATGTTAGCATCGTAGGGGGGGCTTACTATGGCTACACCTTC.

This clone was found once. The chain uses TRBV5-1 and TRBJ2-1; 7 bases are shared with TRBD2. This CDR3 is 15 amino acids long. Looked up from germline, CDR1 is SGHRS and CDR2 is YFSETQ. Trimming removed 3 bases from V and 3 bases from J; junction bases left unmatched: 6. CDR3 sequence: CASSWSGEGYNEQFF. The CDR3 DNA reads as TGCGCCAGCAGCTGGAGCGGGGAAGGCTACAATGAGCAGTTCTTC.

This chain joins TRBV28 and TRBJ2-7, with 8 bases fitting TRBD2. The length of the CDR3 is 13 residues. Germline CDR1 reads MDHEN; CDR2 reads SYDVKM. Trimming cost V 1 base and J 6 bases; bases outside gene matches: 2. CDR3 in amino acids: CASSLLAGTEQYF. The CDR3 DNA follows: TGTGCCAGCAGTTTATTAGCGGGGACCGAGCAGTACTTC. Full variable domain (rest looked up from reference TRBV28 and TRBJ2-7): DVKVTQSSRYLVKRTGEKVFLECVQDMDHENMFWYRQDPGLGLRLIYFSYDVKMKEKGDIPEGYSVSREKKERFSLILESASTNQTSMYLCASSLLAGTEQYFGPGTRLTVT.